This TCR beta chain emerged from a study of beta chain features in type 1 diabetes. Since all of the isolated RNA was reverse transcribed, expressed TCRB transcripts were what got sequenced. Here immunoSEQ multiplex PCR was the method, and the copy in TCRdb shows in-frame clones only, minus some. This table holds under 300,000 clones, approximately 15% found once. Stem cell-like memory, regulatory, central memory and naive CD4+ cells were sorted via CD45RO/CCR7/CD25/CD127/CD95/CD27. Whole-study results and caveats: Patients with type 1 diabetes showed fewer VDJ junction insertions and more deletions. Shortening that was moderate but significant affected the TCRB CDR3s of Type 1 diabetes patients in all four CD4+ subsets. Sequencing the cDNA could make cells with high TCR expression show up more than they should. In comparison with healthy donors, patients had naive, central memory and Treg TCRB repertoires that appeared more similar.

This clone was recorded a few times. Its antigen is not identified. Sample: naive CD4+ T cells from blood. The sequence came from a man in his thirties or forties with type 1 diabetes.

DNA for the CDR3: TGCGCCAGCAGCTTTGACAGGCCCCTCTCTGGGGCCAACGTCCTGACTTTC. Translated: CASSFDRPLSGANVLTF. V usage is TRBV5-1 and J usage is TRBJ2-6, with D possibly being TRBD1 (6 bases). Between the trimmed V and J ends, which lost 2 bases and 0 bases, there was a span of 12 bases. Germline V gene data show CDR1 as SGHRS and CDR2 as YFSETQ. The CDR3 spans 17 residues. The full variable domain, in which reference TRBV5-1 and TRBJ2-6 provide the parts outside the CDR3, is KAGVTQTPRYLIKTRGQQVTLSCSPISGHRSVSWYQQTPGQGLQFLFEYFSETQRNKGNFPGRFSGRQFSNSRSEMNVSTLELGDSALYLCASSFDRPLSGANVLTFGAGSRLTVL.